This TCR beta chain was identified in a study of T-cell memory formation after mild COVID-19. Points from the study as a whole: Of the contracting clones, CD4+ ones lay mainly in CM and EM, and CD8+ ones in EMRA.

TCRdb re-analysed the 5' RACE reads in MiXCR, keeping a single row per CDR3 protein. There are around 5,000 distinct CDR3 sequences in the sample; over 20% occur only once, and roughly 2.3% lies in the top ten. By share of the sample, this clonotype is medium-sized. The antigen is not known. V lost 0 bases to trimming and J lost 12 bases; unmatched junction nucleotides: 16. The CDR3 runs to 17 residues. Per the germline V gene, CDR1 is MGHRA and CDR2 is YSYEKL. Material: PBMCs or a T cell subset sorted from them (not recorded which). The chain recombines TRBV4-1 with TRBJ2-1, with 8 nucleotides matching TRBD1. The source is an adult who had mild COVID-19 (a few samples of this study predate the infection). Cell type and time point are not known. CDR3 protein: CASSQDRGTGTTMGQFF. As DNA, the CDR3 is TGCGCCAGCAGCCAAGATAGGGGGACAGGTACTACAATGGGGCAGTTCTTC.